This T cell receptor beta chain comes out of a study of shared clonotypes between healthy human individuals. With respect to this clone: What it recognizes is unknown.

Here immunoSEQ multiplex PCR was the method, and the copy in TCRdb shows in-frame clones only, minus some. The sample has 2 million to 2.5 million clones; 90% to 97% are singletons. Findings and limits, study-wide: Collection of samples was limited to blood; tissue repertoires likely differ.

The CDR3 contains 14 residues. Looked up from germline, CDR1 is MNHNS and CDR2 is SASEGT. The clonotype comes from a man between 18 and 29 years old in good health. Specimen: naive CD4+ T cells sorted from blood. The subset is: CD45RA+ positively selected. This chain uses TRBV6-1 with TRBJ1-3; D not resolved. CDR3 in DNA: TGTGCTGGGCGCCGGGATAGCTCTGGAAACACCATATATTTT. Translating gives CAGRRDSSGNTIYF.